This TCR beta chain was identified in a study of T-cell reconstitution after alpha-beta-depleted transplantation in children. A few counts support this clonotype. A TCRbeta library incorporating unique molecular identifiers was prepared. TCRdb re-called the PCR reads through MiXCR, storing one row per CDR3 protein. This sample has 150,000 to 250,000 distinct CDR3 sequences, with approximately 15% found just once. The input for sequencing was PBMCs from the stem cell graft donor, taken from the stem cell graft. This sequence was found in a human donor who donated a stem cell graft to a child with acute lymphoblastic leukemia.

Here the CDR3 reads CAFSRPGFSGRAFHEQYF. The CDR3, as DNA: TGTGCCTTCAGTCGCCCAGGCTTCAGCGGGAGGGCCTTCCACGAGCAGTACTTC. This chain links TRBV12-3 or TRBV12-4 with TRBJ2-7; TRBD2 matches 10 bases. This CDR3 region has 18 residues. V lost 11 bases to trimming and J lost 5 bases; unmatched junction nucleotides: 24.